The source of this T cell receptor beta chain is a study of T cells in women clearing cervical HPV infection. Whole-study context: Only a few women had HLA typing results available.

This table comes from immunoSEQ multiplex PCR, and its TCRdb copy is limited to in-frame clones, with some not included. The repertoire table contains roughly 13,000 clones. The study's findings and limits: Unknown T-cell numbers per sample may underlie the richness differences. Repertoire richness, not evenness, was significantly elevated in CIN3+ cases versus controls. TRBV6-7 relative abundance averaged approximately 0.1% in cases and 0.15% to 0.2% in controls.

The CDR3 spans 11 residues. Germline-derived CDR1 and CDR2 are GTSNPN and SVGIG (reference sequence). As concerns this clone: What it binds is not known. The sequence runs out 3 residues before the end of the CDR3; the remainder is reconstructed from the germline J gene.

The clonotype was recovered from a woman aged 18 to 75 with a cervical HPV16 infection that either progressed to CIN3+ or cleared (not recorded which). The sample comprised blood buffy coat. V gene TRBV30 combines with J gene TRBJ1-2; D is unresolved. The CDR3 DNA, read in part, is TGTGCCTGGAGTGTAGGTCACGGC. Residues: CAWSVGHG. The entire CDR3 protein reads CAWSVGHGYTF.